This TCR beta chain was recovered during a study of read filtering for tumor transcriptome and immune sequencing. Bone marrow was sampled from every patient at the time of active disease. Broader study findings: In IR-seq, single-read clonotypes were around 85% of clonotypes but around 3.5% of reads.

Molecular barcoded adaptors covering alpha/delta and beta/gamma chains were used on around 370 ng RNA. MiXCR, applied by TCRdb to the reads, yields one record per CDR3 protein. The sample lists about 39,000 distinct CDR3 sequences; roughly an eighth were seen once. This clonotype has at least ten counts. Its antigen is unknown. The TCR sequence derives from a donor aged 40 or over with multiple myeloma. The source material was a population of CD138-negative cells sorted from bone marrow.

CDR3 sequence (DNA): TGTGCCAGTAGTAGGGCGCGACTCAATCAGCCCCAGCATTTT. Its translation: CASSRARLNQPQHF. This chain uses TRBV19 with TRBJ1-5; no definite D call. V lost 4 bases, J lost 3 bases, and 10 bases lay in between. The CDR3 has 14 amino acids. Germline V gene data show CDR1 as LNHDA and CDR2 as SQIVND (reference sequence).